The rows below give T cell receptor beta chains drawn from one sample of a study of T cell responses to AZD1222 COVID-19 vaccine. Generated by immunoSEQ multiplex PCR, the TCRdb table keeps only in-frame clones and is missing some. The data contain 110,000 to 150,000 clones, 80% to 90% of them singletons. The sample in question was peripheral blood, obtained on day 0 of AZD1222 vaccination. These TCRs come from an adult in good health. The CDR3 runs from the conserved cysteine through the conserved F or W. A D gene is named only where the DNA matches it firmly. Clone size is shown for a subset of rows, as once, few, many or a class of expanded clone.

TRBJ1-1	TRBV30	few	TRBD1	TGTGCCCAGGGGGGCGTGAACACTGAAGCTTTCTTT	CAQGGVNTEAFF
TRBJ1-1	TRBV10-1	few	-	TGCGCCAGCAAACTCAAGGGAGAGAACACTGAAGCTTTCTTT	CASKLKGENTEAFF
TRBJ2-1	TRBV19	-	TRBD2	TGTGCCAGTAGTATAATAACTAGCGGGAGGAATGAGCAGTTCTTC	CASSIITSGRNEQFF
TRBJ1-1	TRBV9	-	-	TGTGCCAGCAGCGTAAGCCTAGGAGGGAACACTGAAGCTTTCTTT	CASSVSLGGNTEAFF
TRBJ2-1	TRBV6-2/TRBV6-3	-	-	TGTGCCAGCAGTTATGAGCCCAATGAGCAGTTCTTC	CASSYEPNEQFF
TRBJ2-7	TRBV5-1	-	-	TGCGCCAGCAGCTTGGGGAGTGCCCTGACAGGACTAACCTACGAGCAGTACTTC	CASSLGSALTGLTYEQYF
TRBJ2-7	TRBV5-1	few	TRBD1	TGCGCCAGCAGCTCGGACAGGCGATACGAGCAGTACTTC	CASSSDRRYEQYF
TRBJ1-5	TRBV29-1	once	-	TGCAGCGTCAAAGGGCAGGGTGATCAGCCCCAGCATTTT	CSVKGQGDQPQHF
TRBJ2-1	TRBV19	-	TRBD2	TGTGCCAGTAGCCAACTAGCGGGAGTGGTGGTTGAGCAGTTCTTC	CASSQLAGVVVEQFF
TRBJ2-1	TRBV4-3	-	-	TGCGCCAGCAGCCAAGAGGTAAACAATGAGCAGTTCTTC	CASSQEVNNEQFF
TRBJ1-3	TRBV28	-	-	TGTGCCAGCAGTTCCCGATCCCTCGGGAACACCATATATTTT	CASSSRSLGNTIYF
TRBJ2-1	TRBV2	-	-	TGTGCCAGCAGTGGACTCCATGAGCAGTTCTTC	CASSGLHEQFF
TRBJ1-5	TRBV7-2	once	-	TGTGCCAGCAGCTTATTTTTACTATCGACGGGGAATCAGCCCCAGCATTTT	CASSLFLLSTGNQPQHF
TRBJ2-3	TRBV7-3	few	-	TGTGCCAGCAGCTTAGGAGAATCGGGCACAGATACGCAGTATTTT	CASSLGESGTDTQYF
TRBJ1-5	TRBV5-1	-	-	TGCGCCAGCACCGAACATTGGGGGGGCGAGCCCCAGCATTTT	CASTEHWGGEPQHF
TRBJ2-5	TRBV25-1	-	-	TGTGCCAGCAAGGAGGACTTCGAGACCCAGTACTTC	CASKEDFETQYF
TRBJ2-1	TRBV7-2	-	TRBD2	TGTGCCAGCAGCCGGACTAGCGGCAATGAGCAGTTCTTC	CASSRTSGNEQFF
TRBJ1-4	TRBV4-3	-	-	TGCGCCAGCAGTTCAAGTCCGGATTCTTACGGGGAAAAACTGTTTTTT	CASSSSPDSYGEKLFF
TRBJ2-4	TRBV18	-	-	TGTGCCAGCTCACCATATAATATGGGTGTCACGGCCAAAAACATTCAGTACTTC	CASSPYNMGVTAKNIQYF